The clone carrying this T cell receptor beta chain was counted between two and nine times. The data derive from a study of blood T cell repertoires in COVID-19. The method was immunoSEQ multiplex PCR; TCRdb's version includes in-frame clones alone and lacks a portion of them. The repertoire consists of roughly 220,000 clones, with around 85% occurring once and the leading ten covering about 1.3%. The CDR3 covers 14 residues. Per the germline V gene, CDR1 is MNHEY and CDR2 is SVGAGI. V shed 1 base and J shed 8 bases, with 14 bases lying between them. The genes are TRBV6-5 and TRBJ1-2, with D maybe TRBD1 (6 bases). The clonotype was recovered from a middle-aged woman with acute COVID-19. The sample comprised PBMCs or T cells enriched from blood (not recorded which). CDR3 sequence (DNA): TGTGCCAGCAGTTACTACAGGGAGGGGGTCGGCTACACCTTC. It translates to CASSYYREGVGYTF.